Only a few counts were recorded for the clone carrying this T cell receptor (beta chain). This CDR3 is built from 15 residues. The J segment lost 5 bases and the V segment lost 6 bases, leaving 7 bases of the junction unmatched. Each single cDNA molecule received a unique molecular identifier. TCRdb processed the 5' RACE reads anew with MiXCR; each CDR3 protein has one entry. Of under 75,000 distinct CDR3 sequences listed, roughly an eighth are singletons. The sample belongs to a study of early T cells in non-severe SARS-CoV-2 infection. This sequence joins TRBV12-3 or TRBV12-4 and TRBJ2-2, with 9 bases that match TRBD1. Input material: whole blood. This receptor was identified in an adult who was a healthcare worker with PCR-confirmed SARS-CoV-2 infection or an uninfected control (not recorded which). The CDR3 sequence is CASRRQGGRTGELFF. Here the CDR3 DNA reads TGTGCCAGCAGAAGACAGGGGGGACGGACCGGGGAGCTGTTTTTT.